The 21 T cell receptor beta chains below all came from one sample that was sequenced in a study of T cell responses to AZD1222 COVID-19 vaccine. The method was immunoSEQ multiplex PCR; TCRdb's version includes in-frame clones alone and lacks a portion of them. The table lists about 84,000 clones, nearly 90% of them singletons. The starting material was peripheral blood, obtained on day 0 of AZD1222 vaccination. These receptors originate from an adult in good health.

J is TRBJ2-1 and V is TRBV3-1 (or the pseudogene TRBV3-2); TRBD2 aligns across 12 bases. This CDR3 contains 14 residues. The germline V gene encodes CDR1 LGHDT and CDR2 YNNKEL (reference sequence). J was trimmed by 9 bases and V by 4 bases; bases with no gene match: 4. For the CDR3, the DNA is TGTGCCAGCAGCCCTAGCGGGAGGGCAGGTGAGCAGTTCTTC. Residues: CASSPSGRAGEQFF.

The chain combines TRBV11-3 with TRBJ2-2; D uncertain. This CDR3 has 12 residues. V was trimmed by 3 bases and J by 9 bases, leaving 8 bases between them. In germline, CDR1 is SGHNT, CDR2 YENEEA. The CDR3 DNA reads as TGTGCCAGCAGCTTTTTGGATCGGGAGCTGTTTTTT. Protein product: CASSFLDRELFF.

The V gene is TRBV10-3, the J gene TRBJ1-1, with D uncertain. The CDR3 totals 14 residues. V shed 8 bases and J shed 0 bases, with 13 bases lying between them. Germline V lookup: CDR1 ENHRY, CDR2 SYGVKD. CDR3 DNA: TGTGCCATCGGTCGGGGATTGATGAACACTGAAGCTTTCTTT. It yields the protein CAIGRGLMNTEAFF.

CDR3 in DNA: TGTGCCAGCTCACCTCCCCTGGAGGGGCTATCCTCAAACACCTTC. This sequence encodes CASSPPLEGLSSNTF. The chain couples TRBV18 to TRBJ1-2; tentative D call: TRBD1 (5 bases). The germline V gene encodes CDR1 KGHSH and CDR2 LQKENI. This CDR3 spans 15 amino acids. The V gene lost 3 bases and the J gene lost 12 bases, with 23 bases spanning the gap.

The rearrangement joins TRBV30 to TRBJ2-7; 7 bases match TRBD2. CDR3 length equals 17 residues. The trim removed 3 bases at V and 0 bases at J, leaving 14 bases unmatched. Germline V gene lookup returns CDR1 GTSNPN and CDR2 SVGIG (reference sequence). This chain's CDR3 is CAWSAAGAGDGSYEQYF. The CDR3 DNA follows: TGTGCCTGGAGCGCCGCTGGGGCGGGAGATGGCTCCTACGAGCAGTACTTC. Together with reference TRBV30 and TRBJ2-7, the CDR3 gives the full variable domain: SQTIHQWPATLVQPVGSPLSLECTVEGTSNPNLYWYRQAAGRGLQLLFYSVGIGQISSEVPQNLSASRPQDRQFILSSKKLLLSDSGFYLCAWSAAGAGDGSYEQYFGPGTRLTVT.

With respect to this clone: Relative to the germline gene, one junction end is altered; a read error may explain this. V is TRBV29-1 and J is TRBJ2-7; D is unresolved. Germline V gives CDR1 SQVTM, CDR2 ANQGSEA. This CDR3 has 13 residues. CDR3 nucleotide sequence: TGCAGCGTAGAAGGGTTTACCTCCTACGAGCAGTACTTC. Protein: CSVEGFTSYEQYF.

This CDR3 reads CATSLEGNQPQHF. The CDR3 DNA follows: TGTGCCACCAGCCTAGAGGGCAATCAGCCCCAGCATTTT. The rearrangement uses TRBV15 and TRBJ1-5; D is unresolved. The germline V and J ends were trimmed by 5 bases and 2 bases, with 7 bases remaining between them. Germline V gives CDR1 LNHNV, CDR2 YYDKDF (reference sequence). There are 13 residues in the CDR3.

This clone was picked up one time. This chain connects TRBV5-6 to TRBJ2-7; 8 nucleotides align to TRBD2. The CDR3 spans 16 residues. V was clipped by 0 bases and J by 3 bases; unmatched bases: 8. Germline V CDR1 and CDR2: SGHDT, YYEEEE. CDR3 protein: CASSLGPSGWDYEQYF. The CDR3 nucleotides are TGTGCCAGCAGCTTGGGTCCTAGCGGGTGGGACTACGAGCAGTACTTC. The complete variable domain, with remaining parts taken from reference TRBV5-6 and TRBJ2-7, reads DAGVTQSPTHLIKTRGQQVTLRCSPKSGHDTVSWYQQALGQGPQFIFQYYEEEERQRGNFPDRFSGHQFPNYSSELNVNALLLGDSALYLCASSLGPSGWDYEQYFGPGTRLTVT.

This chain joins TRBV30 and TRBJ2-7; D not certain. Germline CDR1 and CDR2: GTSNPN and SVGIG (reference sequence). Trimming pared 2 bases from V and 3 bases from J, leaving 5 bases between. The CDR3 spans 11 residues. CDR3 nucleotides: TGTGCCTGGAGTACAAACTACGAGCAGTACTTC. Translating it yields CAWSTNYEQYF.

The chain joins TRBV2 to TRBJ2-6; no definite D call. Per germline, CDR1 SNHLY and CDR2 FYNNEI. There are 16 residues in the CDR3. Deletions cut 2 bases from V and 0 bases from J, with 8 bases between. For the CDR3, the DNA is TGTGCCAGCAGTGAATTATACGGCTCTGGGGCCAACGTCCTGACTTTC. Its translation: CASSELYGSGANVLTF. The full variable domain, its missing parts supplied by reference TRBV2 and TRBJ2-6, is EPEVTQTPSHQVTQMGQEVILRCVPISNHLYFYWYRQILGQKVEFLVSFYNNEISEKSEIFDDQFSVERPDGSNFTLKIRSTKLEDSAMYFCASSELYGSGANVLTFGAGSRLTVL.

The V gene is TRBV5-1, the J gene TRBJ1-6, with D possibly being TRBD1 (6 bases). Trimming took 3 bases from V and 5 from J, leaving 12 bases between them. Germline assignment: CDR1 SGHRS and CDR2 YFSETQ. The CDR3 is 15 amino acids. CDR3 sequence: CASSSSWTDNSPLHF. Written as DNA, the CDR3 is TGCGCCAGCAGCTCCTCCTGGACAGATAATTCACCCCTCCACTTT.

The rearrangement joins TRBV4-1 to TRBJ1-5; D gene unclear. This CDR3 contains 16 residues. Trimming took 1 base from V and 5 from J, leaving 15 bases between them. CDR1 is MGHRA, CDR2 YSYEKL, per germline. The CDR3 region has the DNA TGCGCCAGCAGCCAAGGGTCCGGGGTGTTCGATCAGCCCCAGCATTTT. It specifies CASSQGSGVFDQPQHF.

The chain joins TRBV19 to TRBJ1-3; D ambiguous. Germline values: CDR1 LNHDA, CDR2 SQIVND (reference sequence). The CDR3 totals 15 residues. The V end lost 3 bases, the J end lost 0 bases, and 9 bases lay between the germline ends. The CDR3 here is CASSITDYSGNTIYF. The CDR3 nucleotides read TGTGCCAGTAGTATTACGGATTACTCTGGAAACACCATATATTTT.

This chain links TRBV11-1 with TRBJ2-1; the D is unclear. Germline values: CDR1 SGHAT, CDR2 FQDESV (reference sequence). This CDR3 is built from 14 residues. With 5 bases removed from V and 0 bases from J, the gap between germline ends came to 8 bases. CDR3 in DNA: TGTGCCAGCAGCCTAACGGGCTCCTACAATGAGCAGTTCTTC. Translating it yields CASSLTGSYNEQFF.

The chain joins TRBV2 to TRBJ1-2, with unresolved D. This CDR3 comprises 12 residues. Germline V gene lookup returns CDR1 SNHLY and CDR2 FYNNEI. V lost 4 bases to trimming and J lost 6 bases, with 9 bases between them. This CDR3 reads CASSVTENGYTF. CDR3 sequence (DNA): TGTGCCAGCAGTGTTACAGAGAATGGCTACACCTTC.

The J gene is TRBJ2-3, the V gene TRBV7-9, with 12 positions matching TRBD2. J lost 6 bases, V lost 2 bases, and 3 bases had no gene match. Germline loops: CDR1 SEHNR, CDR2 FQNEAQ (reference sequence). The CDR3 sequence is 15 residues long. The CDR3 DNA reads TGTGCCAGCAGCTTACGAACTAGCGGGAGGGATACGCAGTATTTT. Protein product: CASSLRTSGRDTQYF.

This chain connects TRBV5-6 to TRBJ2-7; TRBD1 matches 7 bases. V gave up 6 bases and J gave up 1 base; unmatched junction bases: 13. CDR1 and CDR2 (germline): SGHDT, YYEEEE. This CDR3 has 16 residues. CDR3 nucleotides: TGTGCCAGCACCCCACTCCACAGGGGTCTGTCCTACGAGCAGTACTTC. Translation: CASTPLHRGLSYEQYF.

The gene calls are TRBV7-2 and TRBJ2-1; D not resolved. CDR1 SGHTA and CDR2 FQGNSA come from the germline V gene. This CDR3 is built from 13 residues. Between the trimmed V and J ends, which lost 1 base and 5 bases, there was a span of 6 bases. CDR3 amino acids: CASSLVRNNEQFF. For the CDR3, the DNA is TGTGCCAGCAGCTTAGTAAGAAACAATGAGCAGTTCTTC.

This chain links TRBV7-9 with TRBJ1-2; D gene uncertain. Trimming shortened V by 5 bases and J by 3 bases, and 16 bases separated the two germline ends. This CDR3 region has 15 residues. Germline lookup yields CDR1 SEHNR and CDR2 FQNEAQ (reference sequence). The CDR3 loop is CASSGSDGLYYGYTF. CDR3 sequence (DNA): TGTGCCAGCAGCGGGTCGGACGGACTATACTATGGCTACACCTTC.

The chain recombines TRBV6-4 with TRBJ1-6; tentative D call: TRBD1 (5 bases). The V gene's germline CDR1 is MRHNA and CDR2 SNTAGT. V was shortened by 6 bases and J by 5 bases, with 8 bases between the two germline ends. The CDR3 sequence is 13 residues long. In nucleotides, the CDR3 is TGTGCCAGCAGCGACAGCAATAATTCACCCCTCCACTTT. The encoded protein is CASSDSNNSPLHF.

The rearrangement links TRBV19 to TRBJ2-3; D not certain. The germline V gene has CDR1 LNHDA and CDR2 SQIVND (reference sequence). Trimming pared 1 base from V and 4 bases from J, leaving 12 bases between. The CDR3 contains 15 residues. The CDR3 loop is CASSIGTQISDTQYF. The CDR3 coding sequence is TGTGCCAGTAGTATAGGCACACAGATATCAGATACGCAGTATTTT.